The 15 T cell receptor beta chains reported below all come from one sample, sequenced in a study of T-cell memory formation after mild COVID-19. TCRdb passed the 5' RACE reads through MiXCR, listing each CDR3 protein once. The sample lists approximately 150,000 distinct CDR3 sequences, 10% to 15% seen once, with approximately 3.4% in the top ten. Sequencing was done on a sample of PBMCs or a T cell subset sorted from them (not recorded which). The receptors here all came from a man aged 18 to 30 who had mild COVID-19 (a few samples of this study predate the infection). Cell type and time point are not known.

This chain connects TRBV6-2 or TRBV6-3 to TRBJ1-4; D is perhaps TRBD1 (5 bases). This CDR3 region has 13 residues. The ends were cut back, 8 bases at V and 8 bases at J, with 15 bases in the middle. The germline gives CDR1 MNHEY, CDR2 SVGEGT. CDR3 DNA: TGTGCCAGCCTTAGAGGGGTAGGGGAAAAACTGTTTTTT. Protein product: CASLRGVGEKLFF.

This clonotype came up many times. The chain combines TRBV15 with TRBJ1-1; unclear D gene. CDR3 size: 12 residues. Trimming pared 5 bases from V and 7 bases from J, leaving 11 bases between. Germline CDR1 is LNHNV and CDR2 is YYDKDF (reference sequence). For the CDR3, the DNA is TGTGCCACCAGCCACGGACGGGATGAAGCTTTCTTT. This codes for CATSHGRDEAFF.

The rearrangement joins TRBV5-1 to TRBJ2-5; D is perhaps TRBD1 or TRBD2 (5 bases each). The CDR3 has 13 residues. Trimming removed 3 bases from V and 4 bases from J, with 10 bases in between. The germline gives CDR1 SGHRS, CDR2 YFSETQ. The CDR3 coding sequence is TGCGCCAGCAGCTGGGACCGACCAGAGACCCAGTACTTC. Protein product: CASSWDRPETQYF. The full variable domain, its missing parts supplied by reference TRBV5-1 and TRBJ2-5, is KAGVTQTPRYLIKTRGQQVTLSCSPISGHRSVSWYQQTPGQGLQFLFEYFSETQRNKGNFPGRFSGRQFSNSRSEMNVSTLELGDSALYLCASSWDRPETQYFGPGTRLLVL.

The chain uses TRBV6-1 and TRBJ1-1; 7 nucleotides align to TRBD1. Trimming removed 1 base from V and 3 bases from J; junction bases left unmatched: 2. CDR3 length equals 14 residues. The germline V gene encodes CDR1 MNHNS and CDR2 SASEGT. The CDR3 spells CASSEDRGDTEAFF. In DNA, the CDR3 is TGTGCCAGCAGTGAAGACAGGGGCGACACTGAAGCTTTCTTT.

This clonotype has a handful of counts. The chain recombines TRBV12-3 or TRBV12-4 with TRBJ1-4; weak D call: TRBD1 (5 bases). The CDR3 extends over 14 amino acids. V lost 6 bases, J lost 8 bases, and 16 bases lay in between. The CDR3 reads CASSLRGRGEKLFF. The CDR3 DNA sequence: TGTGCCAGCAGCCTACGGGGACGAGGCGAAAAACTGTTTTTT.

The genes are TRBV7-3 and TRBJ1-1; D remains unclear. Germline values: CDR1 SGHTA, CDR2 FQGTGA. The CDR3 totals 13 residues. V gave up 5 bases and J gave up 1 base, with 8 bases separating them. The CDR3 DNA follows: TGTGCCAGCAGCGTTGCCAGGAACACTGAAGCTTTCTTT. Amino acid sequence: CASSVARNTEAFF. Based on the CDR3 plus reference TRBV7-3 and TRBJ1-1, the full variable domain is GAGVSQTPSNKVTEKGKYVELRCDPISGHTALYWYRQSLGQGPEFLIYFQGTGAADDSGLPNDRFFAVRPEGSVSTLKIQRTERGDSAVYLCASSVARNTEAFFGQGTRLTVV.

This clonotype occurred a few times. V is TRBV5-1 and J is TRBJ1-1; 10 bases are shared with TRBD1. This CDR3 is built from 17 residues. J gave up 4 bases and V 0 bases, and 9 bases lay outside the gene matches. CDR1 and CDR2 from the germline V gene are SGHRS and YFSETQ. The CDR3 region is CASSLAGTGAVSTEAFF. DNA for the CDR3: TGCGCCAGCAGCTTGGCCGGGACAGGGGCCGTCTCCACTGAAGCTTTCTTT.

In DNA, the CDR3 is TGCAGCGTTGAAGGGTGGATGAACACTGAAGCTTTCTTT. This codes for CSVEGWMNTEAFF. The rearrangement joins TRBV29-1 to TRBJ1-1; D call uncertain. V lost 1 base and J 0 bases, leaving 6 bases between the germline ends. The CDR3 contains 13 residues. The germline V gene encodes CDR1 SQVTM and CDR2 ANQGSEA. Full variable domain (remainder filled in from reference TRBV29-1 and TRBJ1-1): SAVISQKPSRDICQRGTSLTIQCQVDSQVTMMFWYRQQPGQSLTLIATANQGSEATYESGFVIDKFPISRPNLTFSTLTVSNMSPEDSSIYLCSVEGWMNTEAFFGQGTRLTVV.

The CDR3 DNA sequence: TGTGCCAGCAGGACTAGGGATACGCAGTATTTT. This sequence encodes CASRTRDTQYF. The chain has TRBV4-2 and TRBJ2-3, with D possibly TRBD2 on 6 matching bases. CDR3 length: 11 residues. The germline CDR1 and CDR2 sequences are LGHNA and YNFKEQ. V gave up 6 bases and J gave up 6 bases, with 7 bases separating them.

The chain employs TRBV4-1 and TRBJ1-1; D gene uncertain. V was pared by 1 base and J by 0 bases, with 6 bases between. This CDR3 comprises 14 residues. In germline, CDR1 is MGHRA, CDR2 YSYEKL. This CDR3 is CASSQGGLNTEAFF. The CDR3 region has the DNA TGCGCCAGCAGCCAAGGGGGTCTGAACACTGAAGCTTTCTTT.

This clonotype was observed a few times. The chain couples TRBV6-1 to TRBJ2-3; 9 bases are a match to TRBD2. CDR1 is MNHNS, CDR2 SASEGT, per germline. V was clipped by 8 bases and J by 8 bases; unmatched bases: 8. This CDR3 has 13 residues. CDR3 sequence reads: CASQVAGEGTQYF. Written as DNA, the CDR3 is TGTGCCAGCCAGGTAGCGGGGGAAGGTACGCAGTATTTT.

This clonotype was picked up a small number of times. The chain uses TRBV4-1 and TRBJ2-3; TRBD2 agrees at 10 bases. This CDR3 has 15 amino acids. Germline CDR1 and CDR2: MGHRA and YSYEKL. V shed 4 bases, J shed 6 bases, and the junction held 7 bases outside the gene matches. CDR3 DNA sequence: TGCGCCAGCAGCCCGAGCGGGGGGGCCGGGGATACGCAGTATTTT. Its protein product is CASSPSGGAGDTQYF.

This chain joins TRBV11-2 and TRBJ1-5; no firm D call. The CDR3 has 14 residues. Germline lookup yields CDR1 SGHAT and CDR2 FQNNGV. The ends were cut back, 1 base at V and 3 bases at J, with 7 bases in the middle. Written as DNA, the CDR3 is TGTGCCAGCAGCTTAGTGGGGTACAATCAGCCCCAGCATTTT. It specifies CASSLVGYNQPQHF.

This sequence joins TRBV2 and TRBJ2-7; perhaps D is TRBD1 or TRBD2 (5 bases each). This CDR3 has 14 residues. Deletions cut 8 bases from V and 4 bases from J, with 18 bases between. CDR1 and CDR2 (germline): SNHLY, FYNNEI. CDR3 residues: CASQQDGEVYEQYF. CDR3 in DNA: TGTGCCAGCCAACAGGACGGGGAAGTATACGAGCAGTACTTC.

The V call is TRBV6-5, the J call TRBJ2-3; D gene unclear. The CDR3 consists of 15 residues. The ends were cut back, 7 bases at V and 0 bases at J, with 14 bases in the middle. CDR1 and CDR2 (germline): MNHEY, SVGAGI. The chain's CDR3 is CASTHSQPSTDTQYF. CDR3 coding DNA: TGTGCCAGCACGCACAGCCAACCTAGCACAGATACGCAGTATTTT.